This entry concerns a single T cell receptor (beta chain). MiXCR was run by TCRdb on the 5' RACE reads, yielding one entry per CDR3 protein. Of about 340,000 distinct CDR3 sequences listed, around an eighth are singletons. Trimming pared 5 bases from V and 2 bases from J, leaving 9 bases between. CDR1 is SGHNT and CDR2 is YYREEE in the germline V gene (reference sequence). The CDR3 has 13 amino acids. This sample was taken from a study of T cells after yellow fever vaccination. This receptor was identified in a young man who received the YFV17D yellow fever vaccine. The source material was CD4+ T cells sorted from PBMCs, sampled 15 days after the yellow fever booster vaccination. V and J are TRBV5-4 and TRBJ2-3; a possible D gene is TRBD2 (6 bases). Written as DNA, the CDR3 is TGTGCCAGCAGGGGGACTTACACAGATACGCAGTATTTT. It encodes CASRGTYTDTQYF.